Listed below are T cell receptor beta chains from one sample, sequenced in a study of memory CD4+ T cells and cytomegalovirus serostatus. Data came from immunoSEQ multiplex PCR; TCRdb stores just in-frame clones and leaves some out. The sample consists of about 59,000 clones, over 60% of them appearing once. Sequencing used memory CD4+ T cells from blood. Receptors originate from an adult in good health and CMV-seronegative. Some clones in this sample may be carry-over from other donors' samples. CDR3s include the opening cysteine and the closing phenylalanine or tryptophan. Fields, in order: clone size, CDR3 length, D gene, V gene, J gene, CDR3 DNA, CDR3 protein. A D gene is named only where the DNA matches it firmly. Part of the rows lack a size; the others show once, few, many or a class for expanded clones.

NA,16,TRBD1,TRBV6-5,TRBJ1-2,TGTGCCAGCAGTTACCACAGGGGGAGAGGTAACTATGGCTACACCTTC,CASSYHRGRGNYGYTF
NA,12,NA,TRBV10-3,TRBJ2-2,TGTGCCATCAGTGTGAACACCGGGGAGCTGTTTTTT,CAISVNTGELFF
NA,15,NA,TRBV4-1,TRBJ1-5,TGCGCCAGCAGCTCTAACAGGGCGAGGGGTCAGCCCCAGCATTTT,CASSSNRARGQPQHF
NA,18,TRBD1,TRBV10-3,TRBJ2-3,TGTGCCATCAGTGAGTCGGAGAGGAGAGGGGGCCCGGCAGATACGCAGTATTTT,CAISESERRGGPADTQYF
once,16,NA,TRBV5-1,TRBJ1-3,TGCGCCAGCAGCTTGGGAGGGACGTTCTCTGGAAACACCATATATTTT,CASSLGGTFSGNTIYF
NA,14,NA,TRBV19,TRBJ1-5,TGTGCCAGTAGTTTTGGTGACTTCAATCAGCCCCAGCATTTT,CASSFGDFNQPQHF
NA,13,NA,TRBV7-2,TRBJ2-7,TGTGCCAGCAGCCGCAATTATAGATTCGAGCAGTACTTC,CASSRNYRFEQYF
NA,16,TRBD2,TRBV19,TRBJ2-3,TGTGCCAGTAGGACCTGGTCGGGCGGGGGGGCAGATACGCAGTATTTT,CASRTWSGGGADTQYF
NA,13,NA,TRBV11-2,TRBJ2-2,TGTGCCAGCAGCCCCGCGGGCAACGGGGAGCTGTTTTTT,CASSPAGNGELFF
NA,15,NA,TRBV11-2,TRBJ1-2,TGTGCCAGCAGCGCCGTAAGGCGGGACCCTTATGGCTACACCTTC,CASSAVRRDPYGYTF
NA,13,NA,TRBV25-1,TRBJ1-2,TGTGCCAGCAGTGCTGGGTACTACTATGGCTACACCTTC,CASSAGYYYGYTF
NA,17,NA,TRBV19,TRBJ1-5,TGTGCCAGTCGACCTTTAGTAACAGGGCCGGGGTATCAGCCCCAGCATTTT,CASRPLVTGPGYQPQHF
few,16,NA,TRBV5-6,TRBJ1-5,TGTGCCAGCAGCTTGGGGTGGGGTAGCCTAGATCAGCCCCAGCATTTT,CASSLGWGSLDQPQHF
many,15,NA,TRBV19,TRBJ1-1,TGTGCCAGTAGTAGACAGACAGGCGGGGCCACTGAAGCTTTCTTT,CASSRQTGGATEAFF
NA,16,TRBD2,TRBV30,TRBJ2-2,TGTGCCTGGAGCCCCTGGACTAGCGGGAGGGCCGGGGAGCTGTTTTTT,CAWSPWTSGRAGELFF
few,12,TRBD1,TRBV10-1,TRBJ1-2,TGCGCCAGCAGGCAGGGGGATTATGGCTACACCTTC,CASRQGDYGYTF
NA,14,NA,TRBV30,TRBJ1-1,TGTGCCTGGAGTCCCGGCAGGGGATACACTGAAGCTTTCTTT,CAWSPGRGYTEAFF
once,14,NA,TRBV6-5,TRBJ1-5,TGTGCCAGCAGTCGATTATACAGGGAACAGCCCCAGCATTTT,CASSRLYREQPQHF
few,15,TRBD2,TRBV7-9,TRBJ2-5,TGTGCCAGCAGCTTAGCGTCGGGGGGGCAAGAGACCCAGTACTTC,CASSLASGGQETQYF
NA,15,NA,TRBV7-3,TRBJ1-1,TGTGCCAGCAGCTTAGGTTCACTGGCGGGTACTGAAGCTTTCTTT,CASSLGSLAGTEAFF
NA,13,NA,TRBV11-2,TRBJ2-2,TGTGCCAGCAGCTTTACGAACACCGGGGAGCTGTTTTTT,CASSFTNTGELFF
NA,17,TRBD2,TRBV28,TRBJ2-7,TGTGCCAGCAGCATACTAGCGGGGGGGCCTCCCGGCTACGAGCAGTACTTC,CASSILAGGPPGYEQYF
once,15,TRBD1,TRBV15,TRBJ2-5,TGTGCCACCAGCAGAGATCTGACAGGGACGGAGACCCAGTACTTC,CATSRDLTGTETQYF
NA,16,NA,TRBV19,TRBJ1-5,TGTGCCAGTAGGGGTGGTGGTGGGCATAGCAATCAGCCCCAGCATTTT,CASRGGGGHSNQPQHF
few,12,NA,TRBV30,TRBJ1-4,TGTGCCTGGGCGTCGGGGAATGAAAAACTGTTTTTT,CAWASGNEKLFF
once,14,NA,TRBV7-9,TRBJ2-1,TGTGCCAGCAGCTTAGTAGTAGACTACAATGAGCAGTTCTTC,CASSLVVDYNEQFF
NA,14,NA,TRBV9,TRBJ2-3,TGTGCCAGCAGCTTAGGACTAACCACAGATACGCAGTATTTT,CASSLGLTTDTQYF
NA,13,TRBD1,TRBV5-4,TRBJ1-2,TGTGCCAGCAGCGTCCCGGGACAGCAGGGCTACACCTTC,CASSVPGQQGYTF